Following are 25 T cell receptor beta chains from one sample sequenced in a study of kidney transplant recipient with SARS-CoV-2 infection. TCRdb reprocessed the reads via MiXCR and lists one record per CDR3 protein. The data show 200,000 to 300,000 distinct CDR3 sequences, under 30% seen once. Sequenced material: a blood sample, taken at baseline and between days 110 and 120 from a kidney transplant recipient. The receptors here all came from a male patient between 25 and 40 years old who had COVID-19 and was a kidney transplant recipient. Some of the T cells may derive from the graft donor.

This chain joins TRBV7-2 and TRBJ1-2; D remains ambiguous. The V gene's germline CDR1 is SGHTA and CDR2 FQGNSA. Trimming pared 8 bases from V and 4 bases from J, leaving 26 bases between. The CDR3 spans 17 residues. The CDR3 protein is CASGHLPRDGKTYGYTF. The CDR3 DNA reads TGTGCCAGCGGCCACCTCCCCAGAGACGGAAAGACCTATGGCTACACCTTC.

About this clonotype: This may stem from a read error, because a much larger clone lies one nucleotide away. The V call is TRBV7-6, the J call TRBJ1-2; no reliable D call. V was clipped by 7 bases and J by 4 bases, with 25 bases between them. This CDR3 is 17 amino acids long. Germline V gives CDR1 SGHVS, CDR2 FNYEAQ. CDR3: CASIFLPESRKTYGYTF. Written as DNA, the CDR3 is TGTGCCAGCATCTTTCTCCCTGAATCTCGAAAGACCTATGGCTACACCTTC.

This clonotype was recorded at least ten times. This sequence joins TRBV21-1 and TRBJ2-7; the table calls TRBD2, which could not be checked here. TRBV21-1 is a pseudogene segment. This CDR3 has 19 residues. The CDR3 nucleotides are TGTGCCAGCATCCCCTCCCCCCCTAGCGGGAGGTGGATTTCCTACGAGCAGTACTTC. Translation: CASIPSPPSGRWISYEQYF.

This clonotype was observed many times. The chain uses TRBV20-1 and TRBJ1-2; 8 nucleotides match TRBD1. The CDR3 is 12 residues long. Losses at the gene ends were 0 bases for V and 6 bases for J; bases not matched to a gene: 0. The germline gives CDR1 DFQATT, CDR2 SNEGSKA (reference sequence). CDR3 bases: TGCAGTGCTAGAGAACAGGGGGATGGCTACACCTTC. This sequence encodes CSAREQGDGYTF.

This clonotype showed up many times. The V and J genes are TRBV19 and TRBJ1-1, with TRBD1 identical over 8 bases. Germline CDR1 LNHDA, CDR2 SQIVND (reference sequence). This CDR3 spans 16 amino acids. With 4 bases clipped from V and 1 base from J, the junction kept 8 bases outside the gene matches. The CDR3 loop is CASSSGQGSWNTEAFF. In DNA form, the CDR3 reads TGTGCCAGTAGTAGCGGACAGGGCTCATGGAACACTGAAGCTTTCTTT.

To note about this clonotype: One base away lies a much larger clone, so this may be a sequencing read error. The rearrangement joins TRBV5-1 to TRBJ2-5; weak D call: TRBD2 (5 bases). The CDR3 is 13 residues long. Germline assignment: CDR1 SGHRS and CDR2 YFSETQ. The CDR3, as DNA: TGCGCCGGCAGCTTGGGAGTTCAAGAGACCCAGTACTTC. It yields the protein CAGSLGVQETQYF.

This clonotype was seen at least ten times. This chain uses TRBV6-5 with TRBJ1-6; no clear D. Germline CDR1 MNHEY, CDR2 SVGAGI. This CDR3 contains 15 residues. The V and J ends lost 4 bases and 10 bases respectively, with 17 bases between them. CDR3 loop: CASSFGPSPGSPLHF. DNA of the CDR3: TGTGCCAGCAGTTTCGGACCGAGTCCTGGGTCACCCCTCCACTTT.

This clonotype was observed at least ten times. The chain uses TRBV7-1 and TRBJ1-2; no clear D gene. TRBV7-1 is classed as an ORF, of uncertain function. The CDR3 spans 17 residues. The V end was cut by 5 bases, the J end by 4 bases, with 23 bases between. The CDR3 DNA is TGTGCCAGCAGCGGTGAAGATCACGAGGGAAAGACCTATGGCTACACCTTC. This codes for CASSGEDHEGKTYGYTF.

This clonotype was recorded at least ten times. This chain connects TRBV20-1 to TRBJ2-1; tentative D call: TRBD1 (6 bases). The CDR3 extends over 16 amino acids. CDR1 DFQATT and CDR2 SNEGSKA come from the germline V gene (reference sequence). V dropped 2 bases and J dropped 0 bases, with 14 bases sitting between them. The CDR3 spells CSARPTGTPSYNEQFF. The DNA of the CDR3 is TGCAGTGCTAGACCGACCGGGACACCCTCCTACAATGAGCAGTTCTTC.

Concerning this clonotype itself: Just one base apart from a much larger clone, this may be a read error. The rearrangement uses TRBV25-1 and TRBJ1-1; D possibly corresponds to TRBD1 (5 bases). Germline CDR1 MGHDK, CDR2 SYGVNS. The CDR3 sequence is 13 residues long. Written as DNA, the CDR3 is TGTGCCGGCAGTGAATGGGGAGGGGATGAAGCTTTCTTT. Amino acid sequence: CAGSEWGGDEAFF.

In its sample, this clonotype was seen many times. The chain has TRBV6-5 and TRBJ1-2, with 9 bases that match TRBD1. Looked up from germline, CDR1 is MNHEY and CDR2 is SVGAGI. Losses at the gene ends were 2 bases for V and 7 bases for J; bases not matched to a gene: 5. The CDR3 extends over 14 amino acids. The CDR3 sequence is CASSYGTGLGGYTF. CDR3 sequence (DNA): TGTGCCAGCAGTTACGGGACAGGGTTAGGTGGCTACACCTTC.

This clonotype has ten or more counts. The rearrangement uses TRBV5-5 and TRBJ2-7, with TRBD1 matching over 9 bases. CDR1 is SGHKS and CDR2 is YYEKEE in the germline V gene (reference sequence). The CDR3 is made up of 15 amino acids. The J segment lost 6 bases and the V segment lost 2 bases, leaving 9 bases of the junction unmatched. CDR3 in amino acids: CASSFPGQGIVEQYF. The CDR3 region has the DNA TGTGCCAGCAGCTTCCCGGGACAGGGTATTGTCGAGCAGTACTTC. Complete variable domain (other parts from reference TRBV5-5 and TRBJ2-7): DAGVTQSPTHLIKTRGQQVTLRCSPISGHKSVSWYQQVLGQGPQFIFQYYEKEERGRGNFPDRFSARQFPNYSSELNVNALLLGDSALYLCASSFPGQGIVEQYFGPGTRLTVT.

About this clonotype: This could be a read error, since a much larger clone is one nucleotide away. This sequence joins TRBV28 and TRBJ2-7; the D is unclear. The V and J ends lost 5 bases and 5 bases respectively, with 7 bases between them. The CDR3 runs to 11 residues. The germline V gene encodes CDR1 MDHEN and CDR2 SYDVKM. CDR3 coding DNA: TGTGCCAGCAGTGTACGCCACGAGCAGTACTTC. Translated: CASSVRHEQYF.

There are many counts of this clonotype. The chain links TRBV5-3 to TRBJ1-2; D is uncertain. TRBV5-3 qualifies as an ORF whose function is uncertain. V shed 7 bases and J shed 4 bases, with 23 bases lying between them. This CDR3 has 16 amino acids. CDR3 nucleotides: TGTGCCAGAGCGTCCCAAGTGGTGAGAAAGACCTATGGCTACACCTTC. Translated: CARASQVVRKTYGYTF.

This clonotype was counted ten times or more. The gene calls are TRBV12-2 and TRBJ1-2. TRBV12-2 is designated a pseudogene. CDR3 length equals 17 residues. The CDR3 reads CASRTKMTPRKTYGYTF. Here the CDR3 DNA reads TGTGCAAGTCGCACAAAAATGACTCCACGAAAGACCTATGGCTACACCTTC.

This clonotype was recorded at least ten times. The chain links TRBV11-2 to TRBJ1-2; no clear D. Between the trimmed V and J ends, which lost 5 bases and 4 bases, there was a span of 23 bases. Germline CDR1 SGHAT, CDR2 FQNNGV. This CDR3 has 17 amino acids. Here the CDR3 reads CASSDRVTSRKTYGYTF. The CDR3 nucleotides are TGTGCCAGCAGCGATCGGGTAACAAGCAGAAAGACCTATGGCTACACCTTC.

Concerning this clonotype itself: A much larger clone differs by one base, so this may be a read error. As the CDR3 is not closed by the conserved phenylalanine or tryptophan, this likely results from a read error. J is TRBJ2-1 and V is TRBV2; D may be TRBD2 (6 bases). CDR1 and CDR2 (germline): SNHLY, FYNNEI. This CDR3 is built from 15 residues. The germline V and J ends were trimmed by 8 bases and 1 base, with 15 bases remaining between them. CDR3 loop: CASLERSGSYNEQFL. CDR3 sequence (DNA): TGTGCCAGCTTAGAACGGAGCGGGTCCTACAATGAGCAGTTCCTC.

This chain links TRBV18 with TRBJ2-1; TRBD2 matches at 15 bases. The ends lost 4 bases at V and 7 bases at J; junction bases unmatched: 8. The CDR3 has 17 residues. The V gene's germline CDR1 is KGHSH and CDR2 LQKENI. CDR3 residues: CASSRPGLAGGENEQFF. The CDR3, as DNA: TGTGCCAGCTCACGTCCGGGACTAGCGGGAGGTGAGAATGAGCAGTTCTTC.

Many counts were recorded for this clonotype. The CDR3 DNA reads as TGCAGTGCTAGTATAGGGATGAGCACTGAAGCTTTCTTT. As protein: CSASIGMSTEAFF. This chain joins TRBV20-1 and TRBJ1-1; D uncertain. V dropped 3 bases and J dropped 4 bases, with 12 bases sitting between them. The CDR3 is 13 residues long. Germline V gene lookup returns CDR1 DFQATT and CDR2 SNEGSKA (reference sequence).

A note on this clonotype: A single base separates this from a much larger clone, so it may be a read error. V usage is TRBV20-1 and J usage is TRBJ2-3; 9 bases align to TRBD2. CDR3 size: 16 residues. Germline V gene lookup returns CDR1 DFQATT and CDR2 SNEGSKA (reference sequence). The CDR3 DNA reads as TGCAGTGCTAGAGATCCCTTGACTAGCGGCACAGGTACGCAGTATTTT. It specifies CSARDPLTSGTGTQYF.

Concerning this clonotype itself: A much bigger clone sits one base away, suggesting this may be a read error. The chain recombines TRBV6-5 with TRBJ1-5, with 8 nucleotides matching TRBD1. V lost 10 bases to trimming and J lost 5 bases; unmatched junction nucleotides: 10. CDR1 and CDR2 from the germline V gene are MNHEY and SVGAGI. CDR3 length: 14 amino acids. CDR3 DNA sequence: TGTGCCACCAGGAGCGACAGGGGAGATCAGCCCCAGCATTTT. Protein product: CATRSDRGDQPQHF.

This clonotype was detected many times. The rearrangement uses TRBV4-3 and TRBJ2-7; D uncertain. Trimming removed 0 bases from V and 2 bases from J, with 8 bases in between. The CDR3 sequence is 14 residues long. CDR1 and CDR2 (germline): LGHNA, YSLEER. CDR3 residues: CASSQDESTYEQYF. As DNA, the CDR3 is TGCGCCAGCAGCCAAGATGAGTCCACCTACGAGCAGTACTTC.

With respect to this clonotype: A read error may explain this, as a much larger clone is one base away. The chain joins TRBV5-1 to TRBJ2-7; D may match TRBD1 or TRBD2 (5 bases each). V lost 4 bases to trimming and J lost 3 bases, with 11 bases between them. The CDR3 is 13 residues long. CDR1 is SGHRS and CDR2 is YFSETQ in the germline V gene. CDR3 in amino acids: CASSRDGDYEQYF. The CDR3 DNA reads TGCGCCAGCAGCCGGGACGGAGACTACGAGCAGTACTTC.

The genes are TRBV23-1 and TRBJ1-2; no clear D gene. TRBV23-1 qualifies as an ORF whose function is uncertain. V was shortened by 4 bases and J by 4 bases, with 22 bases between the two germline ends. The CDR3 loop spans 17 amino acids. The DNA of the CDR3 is TGCGCCAGCAGTCTTGAAGCGCTACGCAGAAAGACCTATGGCTACACCTTC. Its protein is CASSLEALRRKTYGYTF.

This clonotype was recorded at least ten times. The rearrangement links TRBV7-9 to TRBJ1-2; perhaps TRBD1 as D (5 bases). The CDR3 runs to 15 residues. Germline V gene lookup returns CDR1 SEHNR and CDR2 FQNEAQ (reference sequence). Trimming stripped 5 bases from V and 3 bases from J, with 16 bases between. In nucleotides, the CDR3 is TGTGCCAGCAGCATGGATGGGGGGATCGACTATGGCTACACCTTC. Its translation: CASSMDGGIDYGYTF.